This TCR beta chain was profiled in a study of blood T cell repertoires in COVID-19. In the study overall: T cells, B-cell-depleted T cells, or PBMCs supplied cDNA or gDNA.

Methods used by the authors: For nucleated cells, counts were estimated from reference gene primer amplification. TCRdb keeps only in-frame clones here, not all; method: immunoSEQ multiplex PCR. Clonal size and the V and J genes are those of that table, whereas D and trimming came from the DNA. The sample lists over 350,000 clones; roughly 90% were seen once. Notes on this clone: The same CDR3 arises from other DNA sequences in this sample as well.

This CDR3 is built from 13 residues. V was pared by 5 bases and J by 1 base, with 9 bases between. The V gene's germline CDR1 is SGHRS and CDR2 YFSETQ. The sequencing input was peripheral blood. V and J are TRBV5-1 and TRBJ1-2; possibly TRBD1 for D (5 bases). The TCR was taken from a woman aged 25 to 45 with acute or convalescent COVID-19. The CDR3 protein is CASSRDSNYGYTF. CDR3 DNA: TGCGCCAGCAGTAGAGACAGTAACTATGGCTACACCTTC.